The sequence of this TCR beta chain was determined in a study of cytomegalovirus exposure and HLA in healthy donors. Researchers ran the PCR with 60 Vbeta and 13 Jbeta primers. Method: immunoSEQ multiplex PCR; TCRdb's copy keeps in-frame clones and lacks some. The sample includes 150,000 to 200,000 clones, about four fifths seen only once; the top ten take approximately 0.25%. V was trimmed by 2 bases and J by 5 bases, leaving 15 bases between them. The V gene's germline CDR1 is MGHDK and CDR2 SYGVNS. The CDR3 consists of 15 residues. This TCR was sampled from a boy aged 5-17 years in good health and CMV-seronegative. The sequenced material came from PBMCs. The chain carries TRBV25-1 and TRBJ1-2, with a weak D call TRBD1 (5 bases). CDR3 loop: CASSEAGGEGYGYTF. The DNA for the CDR3 is TGTGCCAGCAGTGAAGCGGGGGGGGAGGGATATGGCTACACCTTC.